This T cell receptor (beta chain) was retrieved from a study of T cells in Graves' hyperthyroidism and ophthalmopathy. Germline CDR1 reads DFQATT; CDR2 reads SNEGSKA (reference sequence). This CDR3 contains 11 residues. Trimming shortened V by 6 bases and J by 6 bases, and 11 bases separated the two germline ends. Amplification of TCR beta CDR3 regions was performed using RNA transcripts as template. Researchers ran a first-round RT-PCR on the TCR CDR3 using the HTBI primer set. TCRdb called the multiplex PCR reads again in MiXCR, with one record for every CDR3 protein. The sample carries around 490,000 distinct CDR3 sequences, 20% recorded once. Patients were excluded because of uncontrolled infection, other autoimmune disease, pregnancy or lactation.

This chain joins TRBV20-1 and TRBJ1-2; no definite D call. The specimen was blood. This TCR was recovered from a man aged 40-49 years with Graves' ophthalmopathy. The CDR3 DNA is TGCAGTGCATGGGGAGTGCATGGCTACACCTTC. Translated: CSAWGVHGYTF.